This T cell receptor (beta chain) originates from a study of T cell responses to AZD1222 COVID-19 vaccine. CDR3 length: 14 amino acids. CDR1 and CDR2 from the germline V gene are MDHEN and SYDVKM. V lost 1 base and J 2 bases, leaving 8 bases between the germline ends. Pooling of second doses given at about 4 or about 12 weeks was done. Only in-frame clones appear in the TCRdb table, and some are missing; sequencing was by immunoSEQ multiplex PCR. In the table there are nearly 200,000 clones, roughly 92% of which are singletons. J is TRBJ1-2 and V is TRBV28; D might be TRBD1 (6 bases). The source was peripheral blood, collected 28 days after the second AZD1222 dose. The sequence was obtained from an adult who received the AZD1222 COVID-19 vaccine. The CDR3 region has the DNA TGTGCCAGCAGTTTATCGCAGGGGAACTATGGCTACACCTTC. Amino acids: CASSLSQGNYGYTF.